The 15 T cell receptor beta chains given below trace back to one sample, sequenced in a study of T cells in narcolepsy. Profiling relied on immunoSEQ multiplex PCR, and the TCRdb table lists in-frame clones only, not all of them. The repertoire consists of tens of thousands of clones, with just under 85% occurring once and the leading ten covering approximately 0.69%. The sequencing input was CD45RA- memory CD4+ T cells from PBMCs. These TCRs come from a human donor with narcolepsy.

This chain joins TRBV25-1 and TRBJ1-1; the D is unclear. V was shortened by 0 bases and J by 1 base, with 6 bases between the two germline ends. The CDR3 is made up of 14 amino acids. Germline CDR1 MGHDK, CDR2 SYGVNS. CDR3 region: CASSEYGRNTEAFF. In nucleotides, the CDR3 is TGTGCCAGCAGTGAATATGGGAGGAACACTGAAGCTTTCTTT.

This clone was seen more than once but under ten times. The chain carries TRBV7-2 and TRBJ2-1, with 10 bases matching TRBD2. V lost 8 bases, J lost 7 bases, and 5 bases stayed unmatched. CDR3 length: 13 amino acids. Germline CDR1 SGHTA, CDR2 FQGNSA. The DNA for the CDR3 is TGTGCCAGCGTAAGCGGGGGGGCGAATGAGCAGTTCTTC. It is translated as CASVSGGANEQFF.

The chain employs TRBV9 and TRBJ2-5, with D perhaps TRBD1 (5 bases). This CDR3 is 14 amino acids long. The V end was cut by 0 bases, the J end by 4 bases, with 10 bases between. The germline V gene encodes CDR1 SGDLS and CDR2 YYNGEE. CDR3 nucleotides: TGTGCCAGCAGCGTAGAGGCAGGGTTAGAGACCCAGTACTTC. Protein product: CASSVEAGLETQYF. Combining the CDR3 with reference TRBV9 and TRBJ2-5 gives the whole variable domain DSGVTQTPKHLITATGQRVTLRCSPRSGDLSVYWYQQSLDQGLQFLIQYYNGEERAKGNILERFSAQQFPDLHSELNLSSLELGDSALYFCASSVEAGLETQYFGPGTRLLVL.

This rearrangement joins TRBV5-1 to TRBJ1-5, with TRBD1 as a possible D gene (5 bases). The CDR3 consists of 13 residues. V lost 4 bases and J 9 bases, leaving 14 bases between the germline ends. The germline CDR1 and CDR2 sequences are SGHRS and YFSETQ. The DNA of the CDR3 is TGCGCCAGCAGCCGGATTCCTCAGGGGCCCCAGCATTTT. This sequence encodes CASSRIPQGPQHF.

This CDR3 reads CASSLQTGSSIIDTQYF. In nucleotides, the CDR3 is TGTGCCAGCAGCTTGCAGACAGGGTCATCAATTATAGATACGCAGTATTTT. The chain recombines TRBV7-2 with TRBJ2-3; 7 bases agree with TRBD1. Germline values: CDR1 SGHTA, CDR2 FQGNSA. The CDR3 is 17 amino acids. The V and J ends lost 3 bases and 5 bases, in that order; junction bases with no gene match: 14.

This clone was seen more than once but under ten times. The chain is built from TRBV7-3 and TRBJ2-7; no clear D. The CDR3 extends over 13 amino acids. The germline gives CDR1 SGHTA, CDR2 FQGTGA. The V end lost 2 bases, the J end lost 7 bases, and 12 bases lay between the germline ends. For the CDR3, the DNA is TGTGCCAGCAGCTTAGCGTCGACCCGTGAGCAGTACTTC. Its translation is CASSLASTREQYF.

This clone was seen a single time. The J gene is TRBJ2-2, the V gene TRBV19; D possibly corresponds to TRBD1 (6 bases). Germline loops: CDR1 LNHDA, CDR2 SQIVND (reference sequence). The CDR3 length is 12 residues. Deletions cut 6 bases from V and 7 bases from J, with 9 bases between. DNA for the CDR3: TGTGCCAGTAGAACAGGGTACGGGGAGCTGTTTTTT. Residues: CASRTGYGELFF.

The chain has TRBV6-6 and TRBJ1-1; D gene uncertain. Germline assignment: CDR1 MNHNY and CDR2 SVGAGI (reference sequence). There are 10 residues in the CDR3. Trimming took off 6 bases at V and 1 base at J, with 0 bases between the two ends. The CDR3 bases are TGTGCCAGCAGGAACACTGAAGCTTTCTTT. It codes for CASRNTEAFF.

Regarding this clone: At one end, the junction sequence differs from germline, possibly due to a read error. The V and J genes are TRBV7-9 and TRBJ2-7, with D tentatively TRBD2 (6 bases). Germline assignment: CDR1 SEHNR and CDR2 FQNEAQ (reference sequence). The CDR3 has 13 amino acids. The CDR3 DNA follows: TGTGCCGGCAGGGATTGGACTACGGGGGAGCAGTACTTC. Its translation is CAGRDWTTGEQYF.

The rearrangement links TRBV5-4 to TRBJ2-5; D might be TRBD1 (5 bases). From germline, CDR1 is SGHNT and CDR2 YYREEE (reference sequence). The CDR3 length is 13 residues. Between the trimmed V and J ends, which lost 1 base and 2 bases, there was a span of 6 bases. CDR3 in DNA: TGTGCCAGCAGCTTGAGGGGACAAGAGACCCAGTACTTC. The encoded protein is CASSLRGQETQYF.

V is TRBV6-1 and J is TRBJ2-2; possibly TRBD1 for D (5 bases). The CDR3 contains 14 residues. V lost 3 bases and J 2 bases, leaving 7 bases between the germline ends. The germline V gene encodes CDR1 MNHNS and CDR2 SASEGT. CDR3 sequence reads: CASSDRGNTGELFF. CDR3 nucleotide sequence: TGTGCCAGCAGTGATAGGGGAAACACCGGGGAGCTGTTTTTT.

The CDR3 sequence: CASSESAASVYEQYF. The CDR3 bases are TGTGCCAGCAGTGAATCTGCGGCTAGCGTCTACGAGCAGTACTTC. This sequence joins TRBV6-1 and TRBJ2-7; tentatively, D is TRBD2 (6 bases). The CDR3 extends over 15 amino acids. The ends were cut back, 2 bases at V and 3 bases at J, with 14 bases in the middle. Germline V gene data show CDR1 as MNHNS and CDR2 as SASEGT.

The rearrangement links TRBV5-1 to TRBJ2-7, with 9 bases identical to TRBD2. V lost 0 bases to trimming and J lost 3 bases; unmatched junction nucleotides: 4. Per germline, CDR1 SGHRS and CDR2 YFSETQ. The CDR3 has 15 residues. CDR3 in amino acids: CASSLVSSGIYEQYF. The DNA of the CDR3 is TGCGCCAGCAGCTTGGTTTCTAGCGGGATCTACGAGCAGTACTTC.

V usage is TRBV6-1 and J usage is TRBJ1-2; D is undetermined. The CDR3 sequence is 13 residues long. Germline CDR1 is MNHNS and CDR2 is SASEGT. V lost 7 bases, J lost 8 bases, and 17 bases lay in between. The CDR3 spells CASKTGGVWGYTF. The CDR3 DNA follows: TGTGCCAGCAAGACCGGTGGGGTATGGGGCTACACCTTC.

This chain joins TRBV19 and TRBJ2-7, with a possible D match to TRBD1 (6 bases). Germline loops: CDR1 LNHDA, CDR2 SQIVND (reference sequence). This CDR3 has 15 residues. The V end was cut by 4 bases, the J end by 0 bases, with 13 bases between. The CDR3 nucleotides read TGTGCCAGTAGTACCCGGGACACCCTCTCCTACGAGCAGTACTTC. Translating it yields CASSTRDTLSYEQYF.